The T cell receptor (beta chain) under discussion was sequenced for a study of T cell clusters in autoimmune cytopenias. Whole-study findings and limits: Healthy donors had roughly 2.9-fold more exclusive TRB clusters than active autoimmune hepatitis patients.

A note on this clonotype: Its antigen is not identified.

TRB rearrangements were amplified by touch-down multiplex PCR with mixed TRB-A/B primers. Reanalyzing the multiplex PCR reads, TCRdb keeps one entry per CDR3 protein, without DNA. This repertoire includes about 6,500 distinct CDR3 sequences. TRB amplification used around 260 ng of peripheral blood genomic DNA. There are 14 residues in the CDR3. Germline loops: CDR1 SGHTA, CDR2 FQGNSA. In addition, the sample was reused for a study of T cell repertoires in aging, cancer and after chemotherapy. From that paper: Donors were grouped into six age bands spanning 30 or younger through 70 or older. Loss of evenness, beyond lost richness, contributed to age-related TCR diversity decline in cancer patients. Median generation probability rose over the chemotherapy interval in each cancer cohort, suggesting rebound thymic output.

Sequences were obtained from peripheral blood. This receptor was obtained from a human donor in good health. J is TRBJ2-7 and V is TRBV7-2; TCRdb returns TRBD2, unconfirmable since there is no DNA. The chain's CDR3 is CATTASGLTYEQYF.